This TCR beta chain was identified in a study of control samples from healthy donors and cancer patients. The V end lost 1 base, the J end lost 2 bases, and 6 bases lay between the germline ends. Germline V gene data show CDR1 as SGDLS and CDR2 as YYNGEE. This CDR3 has 13 amino acids. Assay used: immunoSEQ multiplex PCR; TCRdb lists only in-frame clones, some missing. This table has 170,000 or so clones, about 94% appearing once. Material: blood. This TCR derives from a woman in her thirties or forties in good health. This chain connects TRBV9 to TRBJ1-1; the D is unclear. DNA for the CDR3: TGTGCCAGCAGCGTATTGGGTAACACTGAAGCTTTCTTT. Its translation is CASSVLGNTEAFF.